These 18 T cell receptor beta chains share one sample of origin, sequenced in a study of blood T cell repertoires in COVID-19. Produced via immunoSEQ multiplex PCR; TCRdb's table is partial and in-frame only. The sample records roughly 250,000 clones, roughly 82% being singletons. The sequencing input was peripheral blood. The receptors were sampled from a woman older than 75 with active or convalescent COVID-19.

The CDR3 here is CASSQVGGLASAANTGELFF. CDR3 sequence (DNA): TGTGCCAGCAGCCAAGTGGGGGGACTAGCGTCAGCTGCGAACACCGGGGAGCTGTTTTTT. The chain carries TRBV3-1 (or the pseudogene TRBV3-2) and TRBJ2-2, with 10 bases that match TRBD2. Looked up from germline, CDR1 is LGHDT and CDR2 is YNNKEL (reference sequence). The CDR3 runs 20 residues. Trimming cost V 1 base and J 0 bases; bases outside gene matches: 11.

The V and J genes are TRBV7-2 and TRBJ1-1; D remains unclear. Germline values: CDR1 SGHTA, CDR2 FQGNSA. There are 13 residues in the CDR3. Trimming pared 3 bases from V and 1 base from J, leaving 6 bases between. This CDR3 reads CASSFSENTEAFF. The CDR3 DNA sequence: TGTGCCAGCAGCTTTTCAGAGAACACTGAAGCTTTCTTT.

CDR3 sequence (DNA): TGCGCCAGCAGCCAAACCAACAGACGAACCTACGAGCAGTACTTC. Protein: CASSQTNRRTYEQYF. This chain uses TRBV5-1 with TRBJ2-7; D gene unclear. Germline CDR1 SGHRS, CDR2 YFSETQ. Deletions cut 4 bases from V and 2 bases from J, with 16 bases between. The CDR3 covers 15 residues. The whole variable domain, filled in from reference TRBV5-1 and TRBJ2-7, reads KAGVTQTPRYLIKTRGQQVTLSCSPISGHRSVSWYQQTPGQGLQFLFEYFSETQRNKGNFPGRFSGRQFSNSRSEMNVSTLELGDSALYLCASSQTNRRTYEQYFGPGTRLTVT.

The rearrangement uses TRBV2 and TRBJ1-1; D is perhaps TRBD1 (5 bases). V shed 6 bases and J shed 4 bases, with 15 bases lying between them. Germline V gives CDR1 SNHLY, CDR2 FYNNEI. The CDR3 length is 14 residues. The CDR3 DNA sequence: TGTGCCAGCAGCGAACAGGCAGGATCCACTGAAGCTTTCTTT. The encoded protein is CASSEQAGSTEAFF.

This clone came up once. The CDR3 nucleotides are TGTGCCAGCAGCAAATGTAGGACACTCCCTAGGAGCCATTCTATCAAATTCAATGAGCAGTTCTTC. Translation gives CASSKCRTLPRSHSIKFNEQFF. J is TRBJ2-1 and V is TRBV21-1; the table names TRBD1, a call not compared with the DNA. TRBV21-1 is a listed pseudogene. The length of the CDR3 is 22 residues.

This clone was counted a few times. In DNA, the CDR3 is TGTGCCAGCAGTGAAGAGGGAGGGCCTTGGTATGAGCAGTTCTTC. It yields the protein CASSEEGGPWYEQFF. V usage is TRBV2 and J usage is TRBJ2-1, with 7 bases identical to TRBD2. The junction had 8 bases not matched to a gene; V was cut back by 1 base and J by 8 bases. The germline V gene encodes CDR1 SNHLY and CDR2 FYNNEI. The CDR3 sequence is 15 residues long.

V gene TRBV10-3 combines with J gene TRBJ1-2; TRBD1 matches 7 bases. This CDR3 is 14 amino acids long. Per germline, CDR1 ENHRY and CDR2 SYGVKD. V gave up 3 bases and J gave up 4 bases; unmatched junction bases: 5. This CDR3 reads CAISEKQGSYGYTF. CDR3 coding DNA: TGTGCCATCAGTGAAAAACAGGGGAGCTATGGCTACACCTTC.

The V and J genes are TRBV3-1 (or the pseudogene TRBV3-2) and TRBJ1-1; the D gene is possibly TRBD1 (6 bases). CDR1 is LGHDT and CDR2 is YNNKEL in the germline V gene (reference sequence). The CDR3 contains 12 residues. V was pared by 4 bases and J by 8 bases, with 11 bases between. CDR3 protein: CASSPRQGEAFF. In DNA, the CDR3 is TGTGCCAGCAGCCCACGGCAGGGGGAAGCTTTCTTT.

The J gene is TRBJ2-1, the V gene TRBV19; TRBD2 matches 7 bases. The V gene end was trimmed by 3 bases and the J gene end by 1 base; junction bases not matched to a gene: 9. CDR3 length: 17 residues. Germline V lookup: CDR1 LNHDA, CDR2 SQIVND (reference sequence). CDR3 loop: CASSISAGEVSYNEQFF. The DNA of the CDR3 is TGTGCCAGTAGTATCTCGGCGGGAGAGGTTTCCTACAATGAGCAGTTCTTC. The full variable domain, with the rest looked up from reference TRBV19 and TRBJ2-1, is DGGITQSPKYLFRKEGQNVTLSCEQNLNHDAMYWYRQDPGQGLRLIYYSQIVNDFQKGDIAEGYSVSREKKESFPLTVTSAQKNPTAFYLCASSISAGEVSYNEQFFGPGTRLTVL.

CDR3 sequence: CASGQDSRVYGYTF. The CDR3 coding sequence is TGTGCCAGCGGCCAGGACAGCAGAGTCTATGGCTACACCTTC. The J gene is TRBJ1-2, the V gene TRBV28, with D possibly matching TRBD1 (6 bases). The CDR3 is made up of 14 amino acids. Trimming took 8 bases from V and 4 from J, leaving 17 bases between them. Germline loops: CDR1 MDHEN, CDR2 SYDVKM.

This chain connects TRBV16 to TRBJ2-5, with 7 bases lining up with TRBD2. The CDR3 consists of 16 residues. With V trimmed by 2 bases and J by 1 base, 7 bases remained unmatched. CDR1 is KGHSY and CDR2 is FQNENV in the germline V gene. CDR3 DNA sequence: TGTGCCAGCAGCCAAGACACGGGGGGTTCCCAAGAGACCCAGTACTTC. Amino acids: CASSQDTGGSQETQYF. Full variable domain (outside the CDR3, taken from reference TRBV16 and TRBJ2-5): GEEVAQTPKHLVRGEGQKAKLYCAPIKGHSYVFWYQQVLKNEFKFLISFQNENVFDETGMPKERFSAKCLPNSPCSLEIQATKLEDSAVYFCASSQDTGGSQETQYFGPGTRLLVL.

The sample holds one count of this clone. The rearrangement joins TRBV7-6 to TRBJ2-7; 9 bases line up with TRBD1. Germline assignment: CDR1 SGHVS and CDR2 FNYEAQ. The CDR3 contains 15 residues. The trim removed 6 bases at V and 6 bases at J, leaving 12 bases unmatched. Here the CDR3 DNA reads TGTGCCAGCAGTTCCCGTCCCGGGACAGGGAGCGAGCAGTACTTC. Residues: CASSSRPGTGSEQYF.

This chain's CDR3 is CASSTPRDTVSYNEQFF. The CDR3 region has the DNA TGTGCCAGCAGCACACCCCGGGACACAGTCTCCTACAATGAGCAGTTCTTC. V gene TRBV9 combines with J gene TRBJ2-1; D is perhaps TRBD1 (6 bases). Looked up from germline, CDR1 is SGDLS and CDR2 is YYNGEE. With 4 bases removed from V and 0 bases from J, the gap between germline ends came to 17 bases. The CDR3 length is 17 residues.

This chain links TRBV5-1 with TRBJ1-1; D is ambiguous. Trimming removed 0 bases at V and 4 bases at J, with 19 bases between. The CDR3 is made up of 17 amino acids. Per germline, CDR1 SGHRS and CDR2 YFSETQ. The CDR3 loop reads CASSLDVGRSGGTEAFF. CDR3 coding DNA: TGCGCCAGCAGCTTGGACGTGGGCAGATCTGGTGGCACTGAAGCTTTCTTT.

The chain links TRBV19 to TRBJ1-1; perhaps TRBD1 as D (5 bases). This CDR3 region has 14 residues. Between the trimmed V and J ends, which lost 3 bases and 0 bases, there was a span of 8 bases. Germline values: CDR1 LNHDA, CDR2 SQIVND (reference sequence). For the CDR3, the DNA is TGTGCCAGTAGTATGAAGGGGATGAACACTGAAGCTTTCTTT. Its translation is CASSMKGMNTEAFF.

This chain uses TRBV3-1 (or the pseudogene TRBV3-2) with TRBJ1-1; unclear D gene. Between the trimmed V and J ends, which lost 2 bases and 2 bases, there was a span of 12 bases. This CDR3 has 15 residues. Germline V gives CDR1 LGHDT, CDR2 YNNKEL (reference sequence). For the CDR3, the DNA is TGTGCCAGCAGCCAACCGGGTGGAGCAAACACTGAAGCTTTCTTT. Translated, it gives CASSQPGGANTEAFF.

The chain recombines TRBV5-5 with TRBJ1-1; 7 bases match TRBD1. V shed 0 bases, J shed 0 bases, and the junction held 5 bases outside the gene matches. Germline lookup yields CDR1 SGHKS and CDR2 YYEKEE (reference sequence). The CDR3 spans 16 residues. The DNA for the CDR3 is TGTGCCAGCAGCTTGGCGGGGACAGACATGAACACTGAAGCTTTCTTT. Translating gives CASSLAGTDMNTEAFF.

In this sample, this clone turned up a few times. CDR3 in amino acids: CASSLVQGTDTQYF. The CDR3 DNA is TGTGCCAGCAGCTTAGTTCAGGGTACAGATACGCAGTATTTT. The J gene is TRBJ2-3, the V gene TRBV5-5, with D perhaps TRBD1 (5 bases). This CDR3 is built from 14 residues. Germline CDR1 SGHKS, CDR2 YYEKEE (reference sequence). Between the trimmed V and J ends, which lost 2 bases and 3 bases, there was a span of 10 bases.